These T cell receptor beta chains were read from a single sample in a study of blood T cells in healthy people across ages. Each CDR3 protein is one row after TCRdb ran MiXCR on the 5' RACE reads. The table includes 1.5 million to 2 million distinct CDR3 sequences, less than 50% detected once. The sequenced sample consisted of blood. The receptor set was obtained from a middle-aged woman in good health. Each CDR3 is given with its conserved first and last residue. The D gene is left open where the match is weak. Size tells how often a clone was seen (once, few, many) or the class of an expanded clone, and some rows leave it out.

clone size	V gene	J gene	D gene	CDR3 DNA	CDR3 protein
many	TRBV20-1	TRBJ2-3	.	TGCAGTGCTAGAAGGTCAGATACGCAGTATTTT	CSARRSDTQYF
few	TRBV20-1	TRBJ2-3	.	TGCAGTGCTAGCCTAGACGAGCAGGGGGGCCTTCGATCACAAAGGGATACGCAGTATTTT	CSASLDEQGGLRSQRDTQYF
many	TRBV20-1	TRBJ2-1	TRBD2	TGCAGTGCTAGTGTACTAGCGGAGTACAATGAGCAGTTCTTC	CSASVLAEYNEQFF
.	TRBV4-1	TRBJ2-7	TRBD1	TGCGCCAGCGCCTCTACATTGGACAGGGGGAACGAGCAGTACTTC	CASASTLDRGNEQYF
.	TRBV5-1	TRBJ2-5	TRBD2	TGCGCCAGCAGCCCTCTAGCGGGGGGGTTGGAGACCCGGTACTTC	CASSPLAGGLETRYF
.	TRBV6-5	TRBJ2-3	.	TGTGCCAGCAGTTCCCAACTTAGCACAGATACGCAGTATTTT	CASSSQLSTDTQYF
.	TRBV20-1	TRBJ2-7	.	TGCAGTGCTGAGGAGACTCTCTCCCGCGAGCAGTACTTC	CSAEETLSREQYF
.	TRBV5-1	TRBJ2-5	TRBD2	TGCGCCAGCAGCTTGTGGACGGGGGGTCCCCAAGAGACCCAGTACTTC	CASSLWTGGPQETQYF
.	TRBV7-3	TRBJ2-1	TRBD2	TGTGCCAGCAGCTCCTGGACTAGCGGGGCTTACAATGAGCAGTTCTTC	CASSSWTSGAYNEQFF
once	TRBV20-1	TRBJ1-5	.	TGCAGTGCTAGAGATGACCCAATCACTCAGCCCCAGCATTTT	CSARDDPITQPQHF
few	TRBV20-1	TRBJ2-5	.	TGCAGTGCTGAGTCTTTAGCGACTGGGTTGGAGACCCAGTACTTC	CSAESLATGLETQYF
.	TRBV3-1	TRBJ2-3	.	TGTGCCAGCAGCCAAGAGAGCGGTTATTCTAGCACAGATACGCAGTATTTT	CASSQESGYSSTDTQYF
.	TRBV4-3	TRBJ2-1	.	TGCGCCAGCAGCCAGGCATTCGGGACATCTTACAATGAGCAGTTCTTC	CASSQAFGTSYNEQFF
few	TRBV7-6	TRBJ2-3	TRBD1	TGTGCCAGCACCGACAGGGGTGGCGCAGATACGCAGTATTTT	CASTDRGGADTQYF
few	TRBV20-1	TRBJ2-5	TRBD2	TGCAGTGCTCCCGGACTAGCGGGGTTGACCCAGTACTTC	CSAPGLAGLTQYF
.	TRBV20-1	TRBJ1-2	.	TGCAGTGCTAGAGAAGGGCCCCATGGCTACACCTTC	CSAREGPHGYTF
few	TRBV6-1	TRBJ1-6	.	TGTGCCAGCAGTGCCCAGACAGGAGTAAATTCACCCCTCCACTTT	CASSAQTGVNSPLHF
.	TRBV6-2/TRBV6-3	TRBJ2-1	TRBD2	TGTGCCAGCAGTCCCCTCGGGACTAGCGGGGTACATGAGCAGTTCTTC	CASSPLGTSGVHEQFF
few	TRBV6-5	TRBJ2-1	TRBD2	TGTGCCAGCAGTTCTCCGGGGGGGCCTAAAAATGAGCAGTTCTTC	CASSSPGGPKNEQFF
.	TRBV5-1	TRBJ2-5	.	TGCGCCAGCAGCTTGGCCTTTGGGCCCCAAGAGACCCAGTACTTC	CASSLAFGPQETQYF
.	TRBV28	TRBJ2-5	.	TGTGCCAGCAGTACGATTATTCCGGGGTGGGAGCAGTACTTC	CASSTIIPGWEQYF
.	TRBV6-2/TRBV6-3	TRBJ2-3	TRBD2	TGTGCCAGCAGTTATGGTAGACTAGCGGCTAGCACAGATACGCAGTATTTT	CASSYGRLAASTDTQYF
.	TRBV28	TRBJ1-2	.	TGTGCCAGCAGTCCCCCGGGCGCGGGGGGTGGCTACACCTTC	CASSPPGAGGGYTF
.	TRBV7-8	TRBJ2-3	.	TGTGCCAGCAGCGCGAAGGGAGATACGCAGTATTTT	CASSAKGDTQYF
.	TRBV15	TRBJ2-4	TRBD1	TGTGCCACCAGCAGAGATCAGGCGCGGGGACAGGGGAAAAACATTCAGTACTTC	CATSRDQARGQGKNIQYF
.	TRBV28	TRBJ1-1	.	TGTGCCAGCAGGAGAACCGGGGGCGCACGGACTGAAGCTTTCTTT	CASRRTGGARTEAFF
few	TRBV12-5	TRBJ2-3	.	TGTGCTAGTGGCTCGCCGAACACAGATACGCAGTATTTT	CASGSPNTDTQYF
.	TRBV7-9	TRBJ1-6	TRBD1	TGTGCCAGCAGCTTTCGTGACAGGGACAATTCACTCCTCCACTTT	CASSFRDRDNSLLHF
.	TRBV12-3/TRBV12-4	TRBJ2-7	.	TGTGCCAGCAGTCCCAGGGGAACGGCCTACGAGCAGTACTTC	CASSPRGTAYEQYF
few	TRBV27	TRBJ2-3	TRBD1	TGTGCCAGCAGTTTTATTCTAGGGGGCGCGTTCGGTACGCAGTATTTT	CASSFILGGAFGTQYF
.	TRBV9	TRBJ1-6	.	TGTGCCAGCAGCGTAGGGGGCGCGTATTCACCCCTCCACTTT	CASSVGGAYSPLHF
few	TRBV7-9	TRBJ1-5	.	TGTGCCAGCACCGTAGTGGGCAAAAAGGGCAATCAGCCCCAGCATTTT	CASTVVGKKGNQPQHF
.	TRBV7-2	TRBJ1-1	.	TGTGCCAGCAGCCTCGGTTTTATAAACACTGAAGCTTTCTTT	CASSLGFINTEAFF
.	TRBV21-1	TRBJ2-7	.	TGTGCCAGCAGCAAAAGGTTGTCGGACAGGGAATCCTACGAGCAGTACTTC	CASSKRLSDRESYEQYF
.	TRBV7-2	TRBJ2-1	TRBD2	TGTGCCAGCAGACTTACTAGCGGCGCCTACAATGAGCAGTTCTTC	CASRLTSGAYNEQFF
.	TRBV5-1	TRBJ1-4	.	TGCGCCAGCAGCTTGGCAACCATCGGGGACGGGAATGAAAAACTGTTTTTT	CASSLATIGDGNEKLFF
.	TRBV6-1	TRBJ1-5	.	TGTGCCAGCAGTCCAACTCAGGGGTTCTTTGTTAGCAATCAGCCCCAGCATTTT	CASSPTQGFFVSNQPQHF
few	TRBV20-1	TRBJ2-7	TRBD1	TGCAGTGCTAGAATAGGACAGGGGTTCAAAGAGCAGTACTTC	CSARIGQGFKEQYF